This TCR beta chain was captured in a study of shared clonotypes between healthy human individuals. Study-level results: Approximately 5.4% of naive CD4 clonotypes were common to a handful of donors.

Germline V gene sequence: CDR1 MNHEY, CDR2 SMNVEV (reference sequence). The CDR3 has 16 residues. Remarks on this clone: Its target is not known. A junction boundary mismatches the germline segment, possibly from a read error.

Produced via immunoSEQ multiplex PCR; TCRdb's table is partial and in-frame only. The sample lists over a million clones; roughly 97% were seen once. Source material: naive CD4+ T cells sorted from blood. The subset here: CD45RA+ positively selected. The sequence derives from a man aged 30 to 45 in good health. The J gene is TRBJ2-1, the V gene TRBV27, with 14 bases lining up with TRBD2. CDR3 sequence (DNA): TGTGCCAGCAGTACGACTAGCGGGAGGGCCTACAATAAGCAGTTCTTC. It codes for CASSTTSGRAYNKQFF.